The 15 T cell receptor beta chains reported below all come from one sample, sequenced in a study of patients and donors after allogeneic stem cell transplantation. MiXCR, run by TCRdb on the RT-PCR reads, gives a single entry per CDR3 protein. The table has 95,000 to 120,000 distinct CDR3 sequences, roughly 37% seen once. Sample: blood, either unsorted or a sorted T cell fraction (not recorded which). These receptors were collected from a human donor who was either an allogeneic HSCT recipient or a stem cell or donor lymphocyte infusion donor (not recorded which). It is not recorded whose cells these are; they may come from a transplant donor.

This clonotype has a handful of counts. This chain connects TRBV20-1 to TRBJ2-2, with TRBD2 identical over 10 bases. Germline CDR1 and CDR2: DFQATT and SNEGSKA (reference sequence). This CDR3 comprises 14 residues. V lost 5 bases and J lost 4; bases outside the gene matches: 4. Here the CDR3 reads CSARTSGVTGELFF. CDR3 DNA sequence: TGCAGTGCTCGGACTAGCGGAGTCACCGGGGAGCTGTTTTTT.

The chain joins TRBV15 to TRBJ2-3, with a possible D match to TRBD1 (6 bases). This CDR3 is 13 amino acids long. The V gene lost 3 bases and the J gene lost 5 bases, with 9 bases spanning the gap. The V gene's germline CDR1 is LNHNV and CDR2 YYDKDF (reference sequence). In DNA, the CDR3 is TGTGCCACCAGCAGGGACAGACGAGATACGCAGTATTTT. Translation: CATSRDRRDTQYF.

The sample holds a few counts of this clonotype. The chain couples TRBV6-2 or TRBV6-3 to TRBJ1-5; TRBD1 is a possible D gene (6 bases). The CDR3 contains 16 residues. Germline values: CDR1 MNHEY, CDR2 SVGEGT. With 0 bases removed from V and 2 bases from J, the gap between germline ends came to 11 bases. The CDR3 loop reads CASSYSRPGGNQPQHF. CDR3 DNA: TGTGCCAGCAGTTACTCGAGGCCAGGGGGCAATCAGCCCCAGCATTTT.

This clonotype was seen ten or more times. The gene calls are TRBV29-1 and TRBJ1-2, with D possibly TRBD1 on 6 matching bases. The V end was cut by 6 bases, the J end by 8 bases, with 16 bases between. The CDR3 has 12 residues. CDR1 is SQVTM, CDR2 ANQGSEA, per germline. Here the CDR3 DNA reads TGCAGCGTACAACAGGGAACGAAGGGCTACACCTTC. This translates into CSVQQGTKGYTF.

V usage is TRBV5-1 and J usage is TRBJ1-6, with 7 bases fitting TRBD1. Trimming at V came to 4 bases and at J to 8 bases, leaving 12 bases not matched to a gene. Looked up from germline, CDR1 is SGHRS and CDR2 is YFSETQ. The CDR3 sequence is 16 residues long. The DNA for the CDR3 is TGCGCCAGCAGCGTCACAGGGGAAAGGACCTATTCACCCCTCCACTTT. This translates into CASSVTGERTYSPLHF.

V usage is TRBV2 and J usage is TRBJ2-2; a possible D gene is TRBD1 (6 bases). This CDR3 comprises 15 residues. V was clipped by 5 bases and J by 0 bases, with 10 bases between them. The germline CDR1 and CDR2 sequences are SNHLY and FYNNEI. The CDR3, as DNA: TGTGCCAGCAGTATCGACAGGACGAACACCGGGGAGCTGTTTTTT. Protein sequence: CASSIDRTNTGELFF.

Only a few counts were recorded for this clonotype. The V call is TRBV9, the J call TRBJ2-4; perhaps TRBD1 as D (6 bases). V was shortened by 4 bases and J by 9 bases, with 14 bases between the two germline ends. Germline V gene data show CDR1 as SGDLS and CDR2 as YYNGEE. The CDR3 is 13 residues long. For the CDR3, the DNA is TGTGCCAGCAGCACTCAGACAGGAGGCATTCAGTACTTC. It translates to CASSTQTGGIQYF.

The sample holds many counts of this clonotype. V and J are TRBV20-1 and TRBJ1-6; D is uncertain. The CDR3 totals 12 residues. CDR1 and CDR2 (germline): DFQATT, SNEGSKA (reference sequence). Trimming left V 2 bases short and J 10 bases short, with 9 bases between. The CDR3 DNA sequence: TGCAGTGCTAGACGACCGGGATCACCCCTCCACTTT. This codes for CSARRPGSPLHF.

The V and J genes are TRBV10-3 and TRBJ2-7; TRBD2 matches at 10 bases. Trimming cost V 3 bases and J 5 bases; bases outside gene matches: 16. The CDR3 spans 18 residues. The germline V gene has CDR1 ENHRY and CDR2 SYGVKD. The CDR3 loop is CAISDSWERAGGPHEQYF. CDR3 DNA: TGTGCCATCAGTGATAGCTGGGAGCGAGCGGGAGGGCCCCACGAGCAGTACTTC.

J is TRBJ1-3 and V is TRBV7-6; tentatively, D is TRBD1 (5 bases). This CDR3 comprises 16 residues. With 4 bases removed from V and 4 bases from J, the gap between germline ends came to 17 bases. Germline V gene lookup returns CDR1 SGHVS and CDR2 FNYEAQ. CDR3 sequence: CASSSSPPGLGNTIYF. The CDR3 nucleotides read TGTGCCAGCAGCTCCTCGCCCCCAGGGCTCGGAAACACCATATATTTT.

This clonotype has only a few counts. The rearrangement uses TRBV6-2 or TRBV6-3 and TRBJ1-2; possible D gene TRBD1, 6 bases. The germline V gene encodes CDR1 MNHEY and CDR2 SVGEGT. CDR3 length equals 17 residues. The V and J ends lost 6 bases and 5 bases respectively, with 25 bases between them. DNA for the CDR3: TGTGCCAGCAGCGAGGGGGGGACAAGCCTCTCGGATTATGGCTACACCTTC. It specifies CASSEGGTSLSDYGYTF.

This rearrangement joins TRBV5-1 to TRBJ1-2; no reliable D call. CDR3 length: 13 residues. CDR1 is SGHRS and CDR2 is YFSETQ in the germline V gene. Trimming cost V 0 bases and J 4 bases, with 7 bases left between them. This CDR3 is CASSLDFAYGYTF. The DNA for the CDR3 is TGCGCCAGCAGCTTGGACTTTGCCTATGGCTACACCTTC.

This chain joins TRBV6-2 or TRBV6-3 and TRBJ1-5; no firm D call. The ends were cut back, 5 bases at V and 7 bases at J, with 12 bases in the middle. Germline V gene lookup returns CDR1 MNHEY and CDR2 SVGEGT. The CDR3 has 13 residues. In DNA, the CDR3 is TGTGCCAGCAGTCCCCTCGTCGGGCAGCCCCAGCATTTT. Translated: CASSPLVGQPQHF.

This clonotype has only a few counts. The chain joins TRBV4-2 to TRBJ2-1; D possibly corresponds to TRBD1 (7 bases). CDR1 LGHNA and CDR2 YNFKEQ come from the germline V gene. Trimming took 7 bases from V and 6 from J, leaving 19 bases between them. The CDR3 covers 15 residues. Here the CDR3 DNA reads TGTGCCAGCACGCAGGGGGACTGGGCGCGCAATGAGCAGTTCTTC. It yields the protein CASTQGDWARNEQFF.

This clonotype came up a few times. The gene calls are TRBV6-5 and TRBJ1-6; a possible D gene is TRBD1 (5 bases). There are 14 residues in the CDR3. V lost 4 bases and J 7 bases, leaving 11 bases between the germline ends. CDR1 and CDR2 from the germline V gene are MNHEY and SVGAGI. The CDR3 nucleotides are TGTGCCAGCAGTTCCCTGGGGGGGAATTCACCCCTCCACTTT. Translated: CASSSLGGNSPLHF.